This T cell receptor beta chain was identified during a study of T-cell memory formation after mild COVID-19. Study-wide findings and caveats: Among clones contracting day 15 to 85, CD4/CD8 was balanced, whereas later expanders leaned CD4+. For second-wave clones that peaked at day 37, SARS-CoV-2 specificity went unverified. Contracting CD4+ clones were located mainly in CM and EM, and CD8+ clones in EMRA.

Germline V CDR1 and CDR2: LNHDA, SQIVND (reference sequence). J gave up 2 bases and V 5 bases, and 5 bases lay outside the gene matches. This CDR3 contains 15 residues. This clonotype has a handful of counts. Its specificity is unknown. With constant-segment primers, 5'RACE yielded cDNA libraries of TCR alpha and TCR beta that carried sample barcodes and UMIs. From the 5' RACE reads, TCRdb called clonotypes with MiXCR, one entry per CDR3 protein. The sample has 400,000 to 500,000 distinct CDR3 sequences, 15% to 20% seen once. This rearrangement joins TRBV19 to TRBJ2-5; TRBD1 matches 10 bases. Sequencing used PBMCs or a T cell subset sorted from them (not recorded which). This sequence was found in an adult woman who had mild COVID-19 (a few samples of this study predate the infection). Cell type and time point are not known. The CDR3 here is CASSPGQGIQETQYF. The CDR3 DNA is TGTGCCAGTAGTCCGGGACAGGGGATACAAGAGACCCAGTACTTC.